One and the same sample provided the 28 T cell receptor beta chains below, sequenced in a study of cytomegalovirus exposure and HLA in healthy donors. 13 Jbeta primers and 60 Vbeta primers were used for the PCR. The protocol was immunoSEQ multiplex PCR, while the TCRdb copy is restricted to in-frame clones and leaves out a portion. The sample lists 95,000 to 150,000 clones, 70% to 85% occurring once. Material: PBMCs. These TCRs come from a woman aged 50 to 60 in good health and CMV-seronegative.

The chain carries TRBV4-1 and TRBJ2-6, with D maybe TRBD2 (5 bases). The germline V and J ends were trimmed by 1 base and 0 bases, with 7 bases remaining between them. The CDR3 runs to 16 residues. Germline V lookup: CDR1 MGHRA, CDR2 YSYEKL. CDR3 region: CASSQGGSSGANVLTF. The CDR3 DNA follows: TGCGCCAGCAGCCAAGGTGGGAGCTCTGGGGCCAACGTCCTGACTTTC.

The chain recombines TRBV7-3 with TRBJ2-1; D is possibly TRBD2 (6 bases). Germline lookup yields CDR1 SGHTA and CDR2 FQGTGA. The length of the CDR3 is 17 residues. Trimming took 2 bases from V and 2 from J, leaving 16 bases between them. CDR3 amino acids: CASSLYAAGIPYNEQFF. The CDR3 nucleotides are TGTGCCAGCAGCTTATACGCGGCGGGGATACCCTACAATGAGCAGTTCTTC.

This clone came up once. This chain uses TRBV19 with TRBJ2-1, with 10 positions matching TRBD2. Unmatched junction bases numbered 12, after V lost 4 bases and J lost 3 bases. The CDR3 covers 18 residues. CDR1 is LNHDA, CDR2 SQIVND, per germline (reference sequence). CDR3 in amino acids: CASSTSGRALSFYNEQFF. The DNA of the CDR3 is TGTGCCAGTAGTACCAGCGGGAGGGCCCTTTCGTTCTACAATGAGCAGTTCTTC.

The chain uses TRBV7-3 and TRBJ2-1; no clear D. The CDR3 is made up of 14 amino acids. Trimming took off 4 bases at V and 6 bases at J, with 13 bases between the two ends. Germline-derived CDR1 and CDR2 are SGHTA and FQGTGA. The CDR3, as DNA: TGTGCCAGCAGCTCCCCCTCCGAGGTCAATGAGCAGTTCTTC. Encoded protein: CASSSPSEVNEQFF.

This chain connects TRBV7-2 to TRBJ2-7; the D is unclear. Germline V gene data show CDR1 as SGHTA and CDR2 as FQGNSA. The V end was cut by 0 bases, the J end by 2 bases, with 8 bases between. The CDR3 spans 14 residues. CDR3 nucleotide sequence: TGTGCCAGCAGCTTAGCGGCCAGGACCTACGAGCAGTACTTC. Its protein is CASSLAARTYEQYF.

This chain uses TRBV30 with TRBJ1-2, with no clear D. The CDR3 length is 11 residues. V lost 2 bases and J lost 8, with 9 bases in between. Germline CDR1 and CDR2: GTSNPN and SVGIG (reference sequence). The CDR3: CAWSIGGGYTF. The CDR3 DNA is TGTGCCTGGAGTATAGGCGGCGGCTACACCTTC.

The V and J genes are TRBV5-5 and TRBJ1-1; D is unclear. V lost 0 bases, J lost 2 bases, and 11 bases lay in between. The germline CDR1 and CDR2 sequences are SGHKS and YYEKEE (reference sequence). The CDR3 has 15 amino acids. CDR3: CASSLARGSNTEAFF. Written as DNA, the CDR3 is TGTGCCAGCAGCTTGGCCAGAGGGTCAAACACTGAAGCTTTCTTT.

The CDR3 here is CASYGVDEQYF. As DNA, the CDR3 is TGTGCCAGCTACGGGGTAGACGAGCAGTACTTC. The chain couples TRBV6-5 to TRBJ2-7, with D maybe TRBD2 (5 bases). This CDR3 is built from 11 residues. The V end was cut by 8 bases, the J end by 5 bases, with 10 bases between. Germline CDR1 MNHEY, CDR2 SVGAGI.

This clone appeared a few times. The CDR3 DNA reads as TGTGCCAGCTCAACCGGGACAGGGGTCAACATTCAGTACTTC. Its protein product is CASSTGTGVNIQYF. The V and J genes are TRBV18 and TRBJ2-4, with TRBD1 identical over 10 bases. The ends lost 5 bases at V and 7 bases at J; junction bases unmatched: 5. The CDR3 covers 14 residues. CDR1 is KGHSH, CDR2 LQKENI, per germline. Complete variable domain (other parts from reference TRBV18 and TRBJ2-4): NAGVMQNPRHLVRRRGQEARLRCSPMKGHSHVYWYRQLPEEGLKFMVYLQKENIIDESGMPKERFSAEFPKEGPSILRIQQVVRGDSAAYFCASSTGTGVNIQYFGAGTRLSVL.

This rearrangement joins TRBV5-4 to TRBJ2-2, with TRBD2 identical over 9 bases. The J segment lost 7 bases and the V segment lost 0 bases, leaving 19 bases of the junction unmatched. CDR1 is SGHNT and CDR2 is YYREEE in the germline V gene (reference sequence). CDR3 length equals 20 residues. In nucleotides, the CDR3 is TGTGCCAGCAGCTTGGCCCCTTTCGCGCGGGAGGGTGGGAAGAACGGGGAGCTGTTTTTT. Protein product: CASSLAPFAREGGKNGELFF.

The rearrangement links TRBV7-6 to TRBJ2-1; 12 nucleotides agree with TRBD2. V was pared by 1 base and J by 7 bases, with 8 bases of the junction left unmatched. Germline V gene lookup returns CDR1 SGHVS and CDR2 FNYEAQ. The CDR3 length is 17 residues. CDR3 bases: TGTGCCAGCAGCTTAGGGAGGGGACTAGCGGGTAGAAATGAGCAGTTCTTC. It is translated as CASSLGRGLAGRNEQFF.

This clone came up once. This chain joins TRBV14 and TRBJ1-4, with D uncertain. V lost 2 bases to trimming and J lost 7 bases, with 5 bases between them. Looked up from germline, CDR1 is SGHDN and CDR2 is FVKESK. The CDR3 totals 12 residues. This chain's CDR3 is CASSQRSEKLFF. The DNA for the CDR3 is TGTGCCAGCAGCCAAAGGAGTGAAAAACTGTTTTTT.

The table lists this clone with a few counts. The chain combines TRBV27 with TRBJ2-2, with 9 positions matching TRBD1. V trimming: 5 bases; J trimming: 5 bases; junction bases outside the gene matches: 3. CDR3 length: 14 amino acids. Per germline, CDR1 MNHEY and CDR2 SMNVEV (reference sequence). CDR3 sequence: CASSGTGLTGELFF. In DNA, the CDR3 is TGTGCCAGCAGTGGGACAGGGCTTACCGGGGAGCTGTTTTTT.

This sequence joins TRBV19 and TRBJ2-7; 7 bases are a match to TRBD1. The length of the CDR3 is 13 residues. Germline V lookup: CDR1 LNHDA, CDR2 SQIVND (reference sequence). Trimming at V came to 10 bases and at J to 4 bases, leaving 10 bases not matched to a gene. The CDR3 loop reads CATSQTGWYEQYF. For the CDR3, the DNA is TGTGCCACCAGCCAGACAGGGTGGTACGAGCAGTACTTC.

V is TRBV28 and J is TRBJ2-3, with TRBD1 as a possible D gene (5 bases). The CDR3 is made up of 14 amino acids. V was trimmed by 1 base and J by 5 bases, leaving 10 bases between them. Germline V CDR1 and CDR2: MDHEN, SYDVKM. The CDR3 DNA is TGTGCCAGCAGTTTATTGGCAGGGCAAGATACGCAGTATTTT. This codes for CASSLLAGQDTQYF.

V and J are TRBV6-4 and TRBJ2-2; 10 bases align to TRBD2. The ends lost 4 bases at V and 1 base at J; junction bases unmatched: 0. The CDR3 has 15 residues. The germline gives CDR1 MRHNA, CDR2 SNTAGT. The CDR3 loop is CASSASGGNTGELFF. CDR3 coding DNA: TGTGCCAGCAGTGCTAGCGGGGGGAACACCGGGGAGCTGTTTTTT.

In DNA form, the CDR3 reads TGTGCCAGCAGTTTAATGGGGGGAGGGGGAGTGCCAAGAGTGACCCAGTACTTC. Encoded protein: CASSLMGGGGVPRVTQYF. The chain recombines TRBV28 with TRBJ2-5, with D possibly TRBD2 on 7 matching bases. The CDR3 sequence is 18 residues long. CDR1 and CDR2 from the germline V gene are MDHEN and SYDVKM. V lost 2 bases to trimming and J lost 7 bases, with 26 bases between them.

The chain carries TRBV10-3 and TRBJ2-7; D might be TRBD1 (6 bases). Germline CDR1 is ENHRY and CDR2 is SYGVKD. This CDR3 comprises 16 residues. With 6 bases removed from V and 0 bases from J, the gap between germline ends came to 18 bases. The CDR3 nucleotides read TGTGCCATCAGGAAGTCTTTACAGGGCGACTCCTACGAGCAGTACTTC. Translated: CAIRKSLQGDSYEQYF.

As DNA, the CDR3 is TGTGCCAGCAGCGAAGGACTAGCGGGTGAGCAGTTCTTC. This translates into CASSEGLAGEQFF. This chain uses TRBV5-4 with TRBJ2-1; 11 nucleotides agree with TRBD2. The CDR3 runs to 13 residues. The ends lost 4 bases at V and 9 bases at J; junction bases unmatched: 3. CDR1 is SGHNT and CDR2 is YYREEE in the germline V gene (reference sequence).

The chain joins TRBV9 to TRBJ2-2; 7 bases fit TRBD2. J gave up 4 bases and V 4 bases, and 4 bases lay outside the gene matches. CDR3 length: 14 amino acids. The germline CDR1 and CDR2 sequences are SGDLS and YYNGEE. The CDR3 is CASSLGGGTGELFF. The CDR3, as DNA: TGTGCCAGCAGCCTGGGGGGGGGCACCGGGGAGCTGTTTTTT.

This clone was counted a single time. The chain combines TRBV7-9 with TRBJ1-1, with 9 bases aligning to TRBD1. The germline V gene has CDR1 SEHNR and CDR2 FQNEAQ (reference sequence). The CDR3 runs 14 residues. V lost 2 bases to trimming and J lost 5 bases; unmatched junction nucleotides: 3. CDR3 sequence reads: CASSLTTGGTEAFF. The CDR3 DNA follows: TGTGCCAGCAGCTTAACGACAGGGGGGACTGAAGCTTTCTTT.

This clone occurred once. The chain is built from TRBV5-1 and TRBJ2-3, with D possibly TRBD2 on 7 matching bases. V shed 4 bases and J shed 0 bases, with 21 bases lying between them. The germline V gene has CDR1 SGHRS and CDR2 YFSETQ. This CDR3 has 18 amino acids. CDR3 bases: TGCGCCAGCAGCCCTCCCACTCTGGCGGGGGCTAGCACAGATACGCAGTATTTT. This gives the protein CASSPPTLAGASTDTQYF.

This chain links TRBV10-3 with TRBJ2-3, with TRBD2 identical over 11 bases. The V gene end was trimmed by 4 bases and the J gene end by 4 bases; junction bases not matched to a gene: 1. This CDR3 comprises 14 residues. Germline V CDR1 and CDR2: ENHRY, SYGVKD. CDR3 protein: CAISGLAGSDTQYF. CDR3 DNA sequence: TGTGCCATCAGTGGACTAGCGGGATCAGATACGCAGTATTTT.

This clone appeared once. The genes are TRBV18 and TRBJ2-7, with unresolved D. The V gene's germline CDR1 is KGHSH and CDR2 LQKENI. The CDR3 has 15 residues. Between the trimmed V and J ends, which lost 1 base and 0 bases, there was a span of 10 bases. CDR3 coding DNA: TGTGCCAGCTCACCACGAACAGTCAGCTCCTACGAGCAGTACTTC. This gives the protein CASSPRTVSSYEQYF.

The genes are TRBV10-3 and TRBJ1-1; no clear D. Germline CDR1 reads ENHRY; CDR2 reads SYGVKD. V lost 7 bases and J lost 2, with 17 bases in between. The CDR3 totals 15 residues. In DNA form, the CDR3 reads TGTGCCATCACGAACCGAGAAGGACTTAACACTGAAGCTTTCTTT. Protein sequence: CAITNREGLNTEAFF.

This clone appeared a few times. The chain employs TRBV5-1 and TRBJ2-7; 8 positions match TRBD1. Germline assignment: CDR1 SGHRS and CDR2 YFSETQ. Losses at the gene ends were 4 bases for V and 2 bases for J; bases not matched to a gene: 5. The CDR3 has 14 residues. The CDR3 protein is CASSRDRQTYEQYF. CDR3 in DNA: TGCGCCAGCAGCCGGGACAGGCAAACCTACGAGCAGTACTTC.

J is TRBJ2-7 and V is TRBV19, with 10 bases fitting TRBD2. The ends lost 6 bases at V and 2 bases at J; junction bases unmatched: 7. The CDR3 is 15 residues long. Looked up from germline, CDR1 is LNHDA and CDR2 is SQIVND (reference sequence). The CDR3 coding sequence is TGTGCCAGTAGCTTTAGCGGGAGGCCCACCTACGAGCAGTACTTC. This sequence encodes CASSFSGRPTYEQYF.

The chain combines TRBV28 with TRBJ2-1, with a weak D call TRBD2 (6 bases). The CDR3 runs to 15 residues. With 6 bases removed from V and 1 base from J, the gap between germline ends came to 13 bases. CDR1 and CDR2 (germline): MDHEN, SYDVKM. In DNA, the CDR3 is TGTGCCAGCAGGGTGGGGGGAAAGTCCTACAATGAGCAGTTCTTC. Its protein product is CASRVGGKSYNEQFF.